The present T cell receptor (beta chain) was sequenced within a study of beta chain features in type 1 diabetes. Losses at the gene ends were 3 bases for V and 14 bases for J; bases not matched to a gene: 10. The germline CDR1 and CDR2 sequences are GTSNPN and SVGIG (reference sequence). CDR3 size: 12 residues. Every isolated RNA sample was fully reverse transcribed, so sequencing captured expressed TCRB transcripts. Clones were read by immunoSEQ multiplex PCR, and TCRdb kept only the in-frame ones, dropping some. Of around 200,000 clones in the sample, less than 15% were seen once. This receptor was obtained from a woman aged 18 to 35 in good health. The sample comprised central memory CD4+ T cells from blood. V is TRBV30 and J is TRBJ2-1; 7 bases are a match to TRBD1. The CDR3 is CAWSEDRSPEFF. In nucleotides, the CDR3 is TGTGCCTGGAGCGAGGACAGGAGCCCCGAGTTCTTC.